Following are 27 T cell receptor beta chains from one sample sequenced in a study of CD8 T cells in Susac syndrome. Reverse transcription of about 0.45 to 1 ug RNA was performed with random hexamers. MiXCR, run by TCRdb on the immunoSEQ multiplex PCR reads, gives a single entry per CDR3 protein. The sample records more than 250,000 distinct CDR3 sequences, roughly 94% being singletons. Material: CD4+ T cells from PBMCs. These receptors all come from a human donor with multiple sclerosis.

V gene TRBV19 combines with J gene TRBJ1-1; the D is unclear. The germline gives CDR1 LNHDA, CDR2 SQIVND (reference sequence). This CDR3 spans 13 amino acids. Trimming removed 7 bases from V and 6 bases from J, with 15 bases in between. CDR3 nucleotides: TGTGCCAGTACCGTCACGGGGTACCCTGAAGCTTTCTTT. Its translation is CASTVTGYPEAFF.

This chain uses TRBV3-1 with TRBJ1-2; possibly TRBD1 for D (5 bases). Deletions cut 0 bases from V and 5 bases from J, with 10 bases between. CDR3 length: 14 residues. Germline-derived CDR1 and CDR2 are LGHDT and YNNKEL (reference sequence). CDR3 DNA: TGTGCCAGCAGCCAAGATAAGGGGAGGTATGGCTACACCTTC. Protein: CASSQDKGRYGYTF.

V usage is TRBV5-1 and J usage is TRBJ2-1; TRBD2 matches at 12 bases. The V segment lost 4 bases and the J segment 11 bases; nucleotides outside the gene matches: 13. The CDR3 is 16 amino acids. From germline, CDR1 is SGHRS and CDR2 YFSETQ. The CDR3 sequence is CASSITSGGPAGKQFF. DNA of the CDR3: TGCGCCAGCAGCATAACTAGCGGGGGGCCCGCGGGCAAGCAGTTCTTC.

The CDR3 sequence: CASSLWTSENNEQFF. The DNA of the CDR3 is TGCGCCAGCAGCTTATGGACTAGCGAAAACAATGAGCAGTTCTTC. J is TRBJ2-1 and V is TRBV5-1; 9 bases line up with TRBD2. The J segment lost 5 bases and the V segment lost 2 bases, leaving 5 bases of the junction unmatched. Germline CDR1 and CDR2: SGHRS and YFSETQ. The CDR3 contains 15 residues. Together with reference TRBV5-1 and TRBJ2-1, the CDR3 gives the full variable domain: KAGVTQTPRYLIKTRGQQVTLSCSPISGHRSVSWYQQTPGQGLQFLFEYFSETQRNKGNFPGRFSGRQFSNSRSEMNVSTLELGDSALYLCASSLWTSENNEQFFGPGTRLTVL.

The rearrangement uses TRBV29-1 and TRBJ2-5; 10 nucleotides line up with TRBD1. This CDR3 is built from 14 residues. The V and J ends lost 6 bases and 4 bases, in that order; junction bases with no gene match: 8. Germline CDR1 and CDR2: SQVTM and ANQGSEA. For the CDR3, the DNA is TGCAGCGTGCTCCTATGGGACAGGGGAGAGACCCAGTACTTC. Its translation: CSVLLWDRGETQYF.

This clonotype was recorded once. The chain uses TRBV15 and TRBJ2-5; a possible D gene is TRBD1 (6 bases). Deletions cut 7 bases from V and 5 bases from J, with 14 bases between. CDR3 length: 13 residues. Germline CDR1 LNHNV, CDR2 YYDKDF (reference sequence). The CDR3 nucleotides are TGTGCCACCAAGGCAGGGGATCAGGAGACCCAGTACTTC. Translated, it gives CATKAGDQETQYF.

The CDR3 DNA sequence: TGTGCCAGCAGTGCCCCCCGCGGGACCACTGAAGCTTTCTTT. This translates into CASSAPRGTTEAFF. The rearrangement joins TRBV2 to TRBJ1-1; possible D gene TRBD1, 5 bases. Germline V gene data show CDR1 as SNHLY and CDR2 as FYNNEI. The V and J ends lost 4 bases and 4 bases respectively, with 13 bases between them. The CDR3 totals 14 residues.

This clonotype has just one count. The DNA of the CDR3 is TGTGCCAGCAGGTCCACTAGCGGACGCACAGATACGCAGTATTTT. It translates to CASRSTSGRTDTQYF. This sequence joins TRBV7-2 and TRBJ2-3, with 8 bases fitting TRBD2. CDR1 is SGHTA, CDR2 FQGNSA, per germline. V lost 6 bases to trimming and J lost 1 base; unmatched junction nucleotides: 6. The CDR3 extends over 15 amino acids.

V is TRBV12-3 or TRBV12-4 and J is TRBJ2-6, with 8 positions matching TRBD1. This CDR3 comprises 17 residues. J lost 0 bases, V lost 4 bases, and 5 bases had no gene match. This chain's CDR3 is CASSSGTGISGANVLTF. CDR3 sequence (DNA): TGTGCCAGCAGTTCCGGGACAGGAATCTCTGGGGCCAACGTCCTGACTTTC.

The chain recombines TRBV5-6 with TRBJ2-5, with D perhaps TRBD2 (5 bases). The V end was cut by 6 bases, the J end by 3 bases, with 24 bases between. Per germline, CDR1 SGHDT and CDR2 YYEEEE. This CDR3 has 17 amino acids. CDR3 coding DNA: TGTGCCAGCACCCCCCTTTTGGCAGCGGACCGAGAAGAGACCCAGTACTTC. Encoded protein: CASTPLLAADREETQYF.

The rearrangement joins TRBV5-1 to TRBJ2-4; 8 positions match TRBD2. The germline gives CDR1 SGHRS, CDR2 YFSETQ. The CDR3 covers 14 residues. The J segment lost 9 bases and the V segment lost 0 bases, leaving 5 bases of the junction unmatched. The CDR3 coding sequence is TGCGCCAGCAGCTTGGGGGCGGGGGGTTCCATTCAGTACTTC. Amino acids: CASSLGAGGSIQYF.

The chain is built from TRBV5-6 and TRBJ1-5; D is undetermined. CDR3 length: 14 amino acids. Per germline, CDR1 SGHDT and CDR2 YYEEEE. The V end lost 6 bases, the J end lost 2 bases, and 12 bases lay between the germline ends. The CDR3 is CASTRFWGNQPQHF. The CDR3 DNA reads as TGTGCCAGCACCCGTTTCTGGGGCAATCAGCCCCAGCATTTT.

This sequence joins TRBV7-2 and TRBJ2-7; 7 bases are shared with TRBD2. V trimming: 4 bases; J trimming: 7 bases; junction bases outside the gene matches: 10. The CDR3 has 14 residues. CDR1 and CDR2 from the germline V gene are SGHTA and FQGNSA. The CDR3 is CASSWGLSLGEQYF. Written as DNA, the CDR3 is TGTGCCAGCAGCTGGGGACTATCCCTCGGAGAGCAGTACTTC.

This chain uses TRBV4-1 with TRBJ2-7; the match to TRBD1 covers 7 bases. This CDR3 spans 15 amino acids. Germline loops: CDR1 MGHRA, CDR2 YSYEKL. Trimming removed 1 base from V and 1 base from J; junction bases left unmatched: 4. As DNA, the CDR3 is TGCGCCAGCAGCCAAGGACAGGGCCCATCCTACGAGCAGTACTTC. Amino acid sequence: CASSQGQGPSYEQYF.

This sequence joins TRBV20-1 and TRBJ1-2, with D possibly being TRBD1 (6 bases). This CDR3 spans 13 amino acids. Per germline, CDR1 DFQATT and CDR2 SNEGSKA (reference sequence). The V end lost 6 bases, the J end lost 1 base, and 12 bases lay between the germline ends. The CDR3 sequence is CSAPQGINYGYTF. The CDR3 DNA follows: TGCAGTGCGCCACAGGGAATTAACTATGGCTACACCTTC.

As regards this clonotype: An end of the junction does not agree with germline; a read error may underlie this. The CDR3 DNA reads as TGTGCCAGCAGCTTGTCCCCAAGCGGGGCGGCATCCCCGCACTTC. It is translated as CASSLSPSGAASPHF. V usage is TRBV5-6 and J usage is TRBJ2-4; 7 bases match TRBD2. CDR1 SGHDT and CDR2 YYEEEE come from the germline V gene. The CDR3 covers 15 residues. Looking up the rest from reference TRBV5-6 and TRBJ2-4 gives the full variable domain: DAGVTQSPTHLIKTRGQQVTLRCSPKSGHDTVSWYQQALGQGPQFIFQYYEEEERQRGNFPDRFSGHQFPNYSSELNVNALLLGDSALYLCASSLSPSGAASPHFGAGTRLSVL.

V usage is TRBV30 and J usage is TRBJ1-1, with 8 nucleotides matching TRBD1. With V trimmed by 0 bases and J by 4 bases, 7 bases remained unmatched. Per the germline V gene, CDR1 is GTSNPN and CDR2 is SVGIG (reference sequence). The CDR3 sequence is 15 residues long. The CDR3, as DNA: TGTGCCTGGAGTGTAAGTTCGACAGGGGTCACTGAAGCTTTCTTT. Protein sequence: CAWSVSSTGVTEAFF.

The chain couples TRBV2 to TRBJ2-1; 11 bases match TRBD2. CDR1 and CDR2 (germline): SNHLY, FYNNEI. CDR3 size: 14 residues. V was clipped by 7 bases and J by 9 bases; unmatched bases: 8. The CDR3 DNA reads TGTGCCAGCACCCTACTAGCGGGAGTGGGTGAGCAGTTCTTC. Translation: CASTLLAGVGEQFF.

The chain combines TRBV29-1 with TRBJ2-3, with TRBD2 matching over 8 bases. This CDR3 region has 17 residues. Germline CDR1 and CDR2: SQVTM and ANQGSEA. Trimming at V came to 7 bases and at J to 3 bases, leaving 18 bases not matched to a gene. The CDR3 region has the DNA TGCAGCGGGGGAAGACGGGGGGGTCGATTTTCAACAGATACGCAGTATTTT. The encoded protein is CSGGRRGGRFSTDTQYF.

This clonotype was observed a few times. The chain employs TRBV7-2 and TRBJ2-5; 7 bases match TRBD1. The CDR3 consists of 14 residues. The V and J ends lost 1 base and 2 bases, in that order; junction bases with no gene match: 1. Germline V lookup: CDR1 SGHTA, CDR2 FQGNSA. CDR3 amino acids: CASSLGGQQETQYF. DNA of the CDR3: TGTGCCAGCAGCTTAGGGGGACAGCAAGAGACCCAGTACTTC.

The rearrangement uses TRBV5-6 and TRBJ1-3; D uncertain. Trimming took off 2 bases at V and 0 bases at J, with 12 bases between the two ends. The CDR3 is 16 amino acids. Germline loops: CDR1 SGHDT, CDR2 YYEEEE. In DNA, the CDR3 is TGTGCCAGCAGCTTACGACGGATTCTCTCTGGAAACACCATATATTTT. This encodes CASSLRRILSGNTIYF.

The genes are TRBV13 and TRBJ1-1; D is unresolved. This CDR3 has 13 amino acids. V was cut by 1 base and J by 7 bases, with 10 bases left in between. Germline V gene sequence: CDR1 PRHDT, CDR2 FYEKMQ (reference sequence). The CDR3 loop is CASSLEFGGEAFF. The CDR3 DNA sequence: TGTGCCAGCAGCTTAGAATTCGGTGGTGAAGCTTTCTTT.

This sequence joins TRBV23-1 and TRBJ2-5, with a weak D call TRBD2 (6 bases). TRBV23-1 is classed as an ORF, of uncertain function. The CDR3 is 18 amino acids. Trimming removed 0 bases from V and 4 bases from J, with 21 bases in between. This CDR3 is CASSQSGRCPAWIETQYF. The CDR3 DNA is TGCGCCAGCAGTCAATCGGGGAGGTGCCCCGCATGGATAGAGACCCAGTACTTC.

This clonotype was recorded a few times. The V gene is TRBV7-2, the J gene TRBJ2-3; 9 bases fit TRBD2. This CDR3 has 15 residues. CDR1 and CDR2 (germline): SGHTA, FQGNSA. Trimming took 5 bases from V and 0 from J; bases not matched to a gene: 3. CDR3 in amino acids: CASSQTSGSTDTQYF. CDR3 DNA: TGTGCCAGCAGCCAAACTAGCGGGAGCACAGATACGCAGTATTTT.

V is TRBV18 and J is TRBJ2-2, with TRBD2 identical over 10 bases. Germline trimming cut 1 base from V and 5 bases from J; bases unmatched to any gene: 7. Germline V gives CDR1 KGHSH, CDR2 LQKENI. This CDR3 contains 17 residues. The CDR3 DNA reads TGTGCCAGCTCACCACAAGGCCTAGCGGGAGCGACCGGGGAGCTGTTTTTT. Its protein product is CASSPQGLAGATGELFF.

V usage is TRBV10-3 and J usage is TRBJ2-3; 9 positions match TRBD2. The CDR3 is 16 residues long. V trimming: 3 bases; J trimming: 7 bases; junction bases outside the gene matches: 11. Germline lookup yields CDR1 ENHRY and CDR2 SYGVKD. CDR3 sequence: CAISDSSGGITNTQYF. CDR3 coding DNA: TGTGCCATCAGTGACTCGAGCGGGGGGATAACGAATACGCAGTATTTT.

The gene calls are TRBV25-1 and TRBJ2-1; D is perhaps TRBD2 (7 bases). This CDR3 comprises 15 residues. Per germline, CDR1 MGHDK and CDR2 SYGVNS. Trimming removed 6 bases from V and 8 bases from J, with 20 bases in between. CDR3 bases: TGTGCCAGCAGGGGAAGAGGGGGGGGTCGAGATGAGCAGTTCTTC. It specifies CASRGRGGGRDEQFF.